One and the same sample provided the 9 T cell receptor beta chains below, sequenced in a study. MiXCR, applied by TCRdb to the RT-PCR reads, yields one record per CDR3 protein. The table includes more than 550,000 distinct CDR3 sequences, 12% to 15% detected once. The source material was memory CD4+ T cells from blood. These receptors were obtained from a female donor in good health, serving as a healthy control.

This clonotype was found many times. The V call is TRBV20-1, the J call TRBJ2-1, with D possibly TRBD2 on 6 matching bases. Trimming pared 5 bases from V and 8 bases from J, leaving 16 bases between. CDR3 length: 13 amino acids. Germline V gene data show CDR1 as DFQATT and CDR2 as SNEGSKA (reference sequence). The CDR3 region is CSAQDGSLDEQFF. The CDR3 DNA is TGCAGTGCTCAAGACGGGAGTTTGGATGAGCAGTTCTTC.

This clonotype was counted only a few times. V usage is TRBV20-1 and J usage is TRBJ2-1; 9 bases line up with TRBD1. The J segment lost 4 bases and the V segment lost 5 bases, leaving 6 bases of the junction unmatched. The CDR3 has 14 residues. CDR1 and CDR2 (germline): DFQATT, SNEGSKA (reference sequence). The CDR3 is CSASGQGNYNEQFF. The CDR3 DNA is TGCAGTGCTTCCGGACAGGGGAATTACAATGAGCAGTTCTTC.

The rearrangement links TRBV27 to TRBJ2-5; 12 bases are a match to TRBD1. V gave up 5 bases and J gave up 2 bases; unmatched junction bases: 9. Germline V lookup: CDR1 MNHEY, CDR2 SMNVEV (reference sequence). The CDR3 spans 17 residues. CDR3 nucleotide sequence: TGTGCCAGCAGTCCGGGACAGGGGGCGCGTTTTCAAGAGACCCAGTACTTC. Protein: CASSPGQGARFQETQYF.

This clonotype has at least ten counts. V is TRBV10-3 and J is TRBJ2-5; possible D gene TRBD2, 6 bases. This CDR3 is 13 amino acids long. Germline CDR1 reads ENHRY; CDR2 reads SYGVKD. Trimming stripped 11 bases from V and 0 bases from J, with 13 bases between. As DNA, the CDR3 is TGTGCCTCACAGGAGGGGTACCAAGAGACCCAGTACTTC. It translates to CASQEGYQETQYF.

This chain links TRBV5-1 with TRBJ2-1; D gene ambiguous. The CDR3 has 15 residues. The germline gives CDR1 SGHRS, CDR2 YFSETQ. V lost 3 bases and J lost 0, with 10 bases in between. CDR3 loop: CASSSAPASYNEQFF. CDR3 nucleotide sequence: TGCGCCAGCAGCTCCGCCCCGGCCTCCTACAATGAGCAGTTCTTC.

This clonotype showed up many times. The V gene is TRBV30, the J gene TRBJ2-7, with D unclear. CDR3 length: 13 amino acids. Deletions cut 4 bases from V and 1 base from J, with 11 bases between. Germline values: CDR1 GTSNPN, CDR2 SVGIG (reference sequence). The CDR3 DNA follows: TGTGCCTGGACTAGACTGCCGTCCTACGAGCAGTACTTC. The encoded protein is CAWTRLPSYEQYF.

This clonotype was seen at least ten times. The chain uses TRBV7-2 and TRBJ2-5; TRBD1 might be the D (8 bases). CDR3 size: 15 residues. Germline CDR1 reads SGHTA; CDR2 reads FQGNSA. V dropped 2 bases and J dropped 5 bases, with 15 bases sitting between them. The CDR3 loop is CASSLITGGGETQYF. The DNA of the CDR3 is TGTGCCAGCAGCTTAATAACAGGGGGAGGGGAGACCCAGTACTTC.

V usage is TRBV20-1 and J usage is TRBJ2-1; the D gene is possibly TRBD2 (6 bases). Germline values: CDR1 DFQATT, CDR2 SNEGSKA (reference sequence). The CDR3 is 12 residues long. V was cut by 2 bases and J by 9 bases, with 11 bases left in between. The DNA for the CDR3 is TGCAGTGCTAGACGGGGGAACACTGAGCAGTTCTTC. Translated: CSARRGNTEQFF.

The V and J genes are TRBV20-1 and TRBJ2-7; 7 nucleotides agree with TRBD2. The CDR3 extends over 15 amino acids. Germline lookup yields CDR1 DFQATT and CDR2 SNEGSKA (reference sequence). Germline trimming cut 5 bases from V and 0 bases from J; bases unmatched to any gene: 10. The CDR3 DNA is TGCAGTGCTTCCGGGCGCGGGGGTTACTCCTACGAGCAGTACTTC. It is translated as CSASGRGGYSYEQYF.